This T cell receptor (beta chain) emerged from a study of blood T cells in healthy people across ages. Study-wide results and caveats: Unsorted PBMCs ruled out conclusive naive versus antigen-experienced comparison.

It was with a sample-barcoded 5' primer and a J-beta primer mix that a second PCR of about 6 to 12 cycles was run. Each cDNA molecule, via a template-switch adaptor with 12 random nucleotides, was tagged. TCRdb used MiXCR to reprocess the 5' RACE reads, holding one entry per CDR3 protein. Altogether 1,500,000 or so distinct CDR3 sequences are present, roughly 60% being singletons, with the ten largest covering 6.5% to 8%. Researchers report isolating at least 6 million PBMCs per sample. In regard to this clonotype: Its antigen is not known.

V dropped 6 bases and J dropped 0 bases, with 14 bases sitting between them. Looked up from germline, CDR1 is MNHEY and CDR2 is SVGEGT. The CDR3 is made up of 15 amino acids. The V gene is TRBV6-2 or TRBV6-3, the J gene TRBJ2-5, with D perhaps TRBD1 or TRBD2 (7 bases each). The receptor was isolated from a man aged 18 to 30 in good health. The specimen was blood. The DNA for the CDR3 is TGTGCCAGCAGACAGGGGACTACGTACCAAGAGACCCAGTACTTC. This gives the protein CASRQGTTYQETQYF.